This T cell receptor beta chain was sequenced during a study of T-cell memory formation after mild COVID-19. In the study overall: The two donors had largely donor-specific TCR clusters.

General study results and limits: Memory cells collected pre-infection included some clones that later responded, suggesting cross-reactive memory joined. What remained unconfirmed was the SARS-CoV-2 specificity of second-wave clones peaking on day 37.

Points on this clonotype: Its antigen is currently unknown.

CDR3 length: 12 residues. V shed 6 bases and J shed 6 bases, with 15 bases lying between them. Per the germline V gene, CDR1 is DFQATT and CDR2 is SNEGSKA (reference sequence). TCRdb fed the 5' RACE reads into MiXCR, producing one record per CDR3 protein. The profile shows about 410,000 distinct CDR3 sequences, 18% of them singletons. This receptor was taken from a man younger than 35 who had mild COVID-19 (a few samples of this study predate the infection). Cell type and time point are not known. The rearrangement links TRBV20-1 to TRBJ2-7, with D perhaps TRBD2 (5 bases). The sequenced sample was PBMCs or a T cell subset sorted from them (not recorded which). In nucleotides, the CDR3 is TGCAGTGCAAAAAAGTCGGGGTTCGAGCAGTACTTC. Protein product: CSAKKSGFEQYF.